This T cell receptor beta chain is drawn from a study of cytotoxic CD8 clonotypes in ibrutinib-treated CLL. The CDR3 totals 14 residues. V gave up 9 bases and J gave up 4 bases; unmatched junction bases: 10. CDR1 and CDR2 from the germline V gene are SNHLY and FYNNEI. Clones were read by immunoSEQ multiplex PCR, and TCRdb kept only the in-frame ones, dropping some. Found here are 300,000 to 400,000 clones, under 70% of them singletons; the top ten hold around 6.3%. This sequence originates from a human donor with chronic lymphocytic leukemia. The chain uses TRBV2 and TRBJ2-7; TRBD2 agrees at 9 bases. Sequencing was performed on PBMCs, taken after 36 months of ibrutinib treatment. This CDR3 is CASTLPGLAYEQYF. CDR3 sequence (DNA): TGTGCCAGTACATTACCGGGACTAGCTTACGAGCAGTACTTC.